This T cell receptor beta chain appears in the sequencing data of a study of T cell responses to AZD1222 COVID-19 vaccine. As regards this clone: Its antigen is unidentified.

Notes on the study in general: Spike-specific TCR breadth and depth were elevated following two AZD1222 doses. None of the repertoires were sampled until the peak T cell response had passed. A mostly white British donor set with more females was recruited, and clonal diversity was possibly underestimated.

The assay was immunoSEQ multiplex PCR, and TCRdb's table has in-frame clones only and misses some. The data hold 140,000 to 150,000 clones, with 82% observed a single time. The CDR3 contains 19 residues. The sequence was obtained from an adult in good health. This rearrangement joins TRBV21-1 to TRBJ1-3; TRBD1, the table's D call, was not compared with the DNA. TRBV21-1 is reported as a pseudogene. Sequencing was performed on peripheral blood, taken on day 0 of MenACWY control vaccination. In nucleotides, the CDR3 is TGTGCCAGCACCAGAGCCCGGGACAGGCTTCAGTCCATGGGAAACACCATATATTTT. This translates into CASTRARDRLQSMGNTIYF.